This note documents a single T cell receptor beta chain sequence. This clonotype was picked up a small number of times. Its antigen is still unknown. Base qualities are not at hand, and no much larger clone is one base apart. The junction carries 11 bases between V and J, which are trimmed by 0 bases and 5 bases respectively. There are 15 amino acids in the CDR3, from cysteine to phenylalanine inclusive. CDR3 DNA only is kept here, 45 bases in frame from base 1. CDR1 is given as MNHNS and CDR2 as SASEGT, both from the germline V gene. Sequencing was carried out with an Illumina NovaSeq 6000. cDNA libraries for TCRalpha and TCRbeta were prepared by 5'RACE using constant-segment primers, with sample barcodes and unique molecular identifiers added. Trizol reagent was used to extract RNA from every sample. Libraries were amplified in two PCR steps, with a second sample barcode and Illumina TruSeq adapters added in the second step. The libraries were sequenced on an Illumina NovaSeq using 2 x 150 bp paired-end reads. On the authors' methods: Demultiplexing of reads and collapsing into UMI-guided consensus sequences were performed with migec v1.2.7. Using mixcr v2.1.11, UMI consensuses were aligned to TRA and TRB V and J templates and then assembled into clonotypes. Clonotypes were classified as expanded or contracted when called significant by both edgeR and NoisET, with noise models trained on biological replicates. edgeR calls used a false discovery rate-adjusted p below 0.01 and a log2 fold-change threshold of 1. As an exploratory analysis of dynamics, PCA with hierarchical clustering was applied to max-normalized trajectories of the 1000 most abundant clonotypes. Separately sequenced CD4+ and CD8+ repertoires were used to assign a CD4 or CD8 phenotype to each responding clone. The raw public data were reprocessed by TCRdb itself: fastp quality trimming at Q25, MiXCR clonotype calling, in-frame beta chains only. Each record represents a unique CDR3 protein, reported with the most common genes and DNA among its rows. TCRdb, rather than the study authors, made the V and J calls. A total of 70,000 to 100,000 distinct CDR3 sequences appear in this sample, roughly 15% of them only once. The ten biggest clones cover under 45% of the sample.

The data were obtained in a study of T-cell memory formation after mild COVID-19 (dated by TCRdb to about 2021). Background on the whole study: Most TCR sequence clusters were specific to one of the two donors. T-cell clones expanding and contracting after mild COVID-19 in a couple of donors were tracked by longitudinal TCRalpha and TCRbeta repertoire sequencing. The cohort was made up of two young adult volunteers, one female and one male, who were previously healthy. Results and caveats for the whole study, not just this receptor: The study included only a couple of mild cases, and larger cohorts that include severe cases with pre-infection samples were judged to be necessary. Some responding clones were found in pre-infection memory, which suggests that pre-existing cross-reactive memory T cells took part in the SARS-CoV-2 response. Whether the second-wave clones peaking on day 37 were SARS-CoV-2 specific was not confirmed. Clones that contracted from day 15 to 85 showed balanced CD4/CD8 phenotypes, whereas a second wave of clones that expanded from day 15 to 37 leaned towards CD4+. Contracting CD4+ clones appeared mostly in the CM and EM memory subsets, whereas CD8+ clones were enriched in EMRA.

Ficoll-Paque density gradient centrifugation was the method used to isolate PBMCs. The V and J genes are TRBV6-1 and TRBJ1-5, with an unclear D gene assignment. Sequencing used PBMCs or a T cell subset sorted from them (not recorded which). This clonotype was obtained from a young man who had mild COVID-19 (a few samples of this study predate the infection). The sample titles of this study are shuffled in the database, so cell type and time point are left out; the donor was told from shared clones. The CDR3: CASSEAPSSHQPQHF. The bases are TGTGCCAGCAGTGAAGCGCCTTCGAGCCATCAGCCCCAGCATTTT.